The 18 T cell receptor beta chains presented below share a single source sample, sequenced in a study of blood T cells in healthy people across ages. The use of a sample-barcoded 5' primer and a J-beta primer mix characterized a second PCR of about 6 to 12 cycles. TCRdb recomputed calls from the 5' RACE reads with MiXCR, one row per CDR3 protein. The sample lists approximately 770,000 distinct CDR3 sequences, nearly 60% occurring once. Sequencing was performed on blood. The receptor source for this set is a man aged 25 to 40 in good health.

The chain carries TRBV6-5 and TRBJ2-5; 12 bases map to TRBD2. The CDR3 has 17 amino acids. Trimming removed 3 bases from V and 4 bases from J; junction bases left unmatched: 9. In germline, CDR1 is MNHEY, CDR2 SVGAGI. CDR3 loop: CASSYRTSGTRGETQYF. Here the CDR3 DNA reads TGTGCCAGCAGTTATAGGACTAGCGGGACCCGGGGAGAGACCCAGTACTTC.

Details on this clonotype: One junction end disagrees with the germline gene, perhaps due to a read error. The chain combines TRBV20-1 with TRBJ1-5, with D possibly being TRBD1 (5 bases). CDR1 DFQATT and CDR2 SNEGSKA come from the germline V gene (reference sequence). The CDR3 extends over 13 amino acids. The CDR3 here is CSARPWGRRPRHF. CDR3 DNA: TGCAGTGCTAGACCCTGGGGGAGAAGGCCCCGGCATTTT.

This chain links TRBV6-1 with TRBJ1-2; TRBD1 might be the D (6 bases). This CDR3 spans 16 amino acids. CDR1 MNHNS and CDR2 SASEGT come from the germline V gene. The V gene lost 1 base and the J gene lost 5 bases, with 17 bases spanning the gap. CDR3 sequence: CASSEVRGRGLYGYTF. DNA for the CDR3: TGTGCCAGCAGTGAAGTACGCGGGCGGGGGCTATATGGCTACACCTTC.

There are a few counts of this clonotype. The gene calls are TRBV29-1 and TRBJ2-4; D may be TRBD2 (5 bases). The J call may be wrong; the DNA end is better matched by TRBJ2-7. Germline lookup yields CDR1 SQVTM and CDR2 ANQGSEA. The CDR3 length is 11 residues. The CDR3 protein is CSVRAYDEQYF. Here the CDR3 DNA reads TGCAGCGTGCGGGCCTATGACGAGCAGTACTTC.

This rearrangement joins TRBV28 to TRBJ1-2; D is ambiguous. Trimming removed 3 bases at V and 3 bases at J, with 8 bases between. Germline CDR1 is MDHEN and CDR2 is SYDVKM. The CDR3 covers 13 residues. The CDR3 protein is CASSFPAHYGYTF. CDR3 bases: TGTGCCAGCAGTTTCCCAGCACACTATGGCTACACCTTC.

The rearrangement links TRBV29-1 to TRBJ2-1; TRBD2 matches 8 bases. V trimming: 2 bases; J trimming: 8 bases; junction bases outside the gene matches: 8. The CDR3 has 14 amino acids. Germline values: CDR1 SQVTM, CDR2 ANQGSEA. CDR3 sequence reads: CSVEPSGSPDEQFF. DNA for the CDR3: TGCAGCGTTGAACCCAGCGGGAGTCCCGATGAGCAGTTCTTC.

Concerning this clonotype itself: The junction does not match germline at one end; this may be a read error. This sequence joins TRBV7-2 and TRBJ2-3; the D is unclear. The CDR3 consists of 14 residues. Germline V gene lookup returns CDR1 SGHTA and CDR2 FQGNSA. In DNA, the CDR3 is TGTGCCAGCAACTTAGATGCCATCGCAGATACGCAGTATTTT. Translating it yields CASNLDAIADTQYF.

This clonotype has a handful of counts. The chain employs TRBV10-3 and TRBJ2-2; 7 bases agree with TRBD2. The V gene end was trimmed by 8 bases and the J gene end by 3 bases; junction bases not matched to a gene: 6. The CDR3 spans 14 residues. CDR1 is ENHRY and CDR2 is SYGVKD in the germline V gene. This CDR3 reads CAIRGEGDTGELFF. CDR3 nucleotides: TGTGCCATCCGCGGGGAGGGAGACACCGGGGAGCTGTTTTTT.

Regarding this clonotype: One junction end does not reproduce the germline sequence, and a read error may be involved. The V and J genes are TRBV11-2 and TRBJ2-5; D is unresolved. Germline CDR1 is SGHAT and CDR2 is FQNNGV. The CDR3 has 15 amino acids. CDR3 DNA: TGTGCCAGCGGCTTAGGCCCCATATACCAAGAGACCCAGTACTTC. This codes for CASGLGPIYQETQYF.

The CDR3 DNA follows: TGTGCCAGCACGGCGGAAGGTAATGAGCAGTTCTTC. Its translation is CASTAEGNEQFF. The genes are TRBV27 and TRBJ2-1; D is unclear. Trimming removed 7 bases from V and 7 bases from J, with 11 bases in between. The CDR3 contains 12 residues. Germline CDR1 and CDR2: MNHEY and SMNVEV (reference sequence).

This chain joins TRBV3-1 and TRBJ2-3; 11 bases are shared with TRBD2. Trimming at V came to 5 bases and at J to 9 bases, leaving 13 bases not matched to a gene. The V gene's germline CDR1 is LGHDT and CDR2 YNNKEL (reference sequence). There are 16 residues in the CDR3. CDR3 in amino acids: CASSSGLAGPQGTQYF. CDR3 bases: TGTGCCAGCAGCTCTGGACTAGCGGGTCCTCAGGGGACGCAGTATTTT.

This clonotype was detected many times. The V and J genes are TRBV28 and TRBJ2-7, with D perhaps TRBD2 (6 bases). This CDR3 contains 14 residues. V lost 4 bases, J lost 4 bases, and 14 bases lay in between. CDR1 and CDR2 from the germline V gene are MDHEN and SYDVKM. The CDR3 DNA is TGTGCCAGCAGTTCCGGAGGGATCAGGTACGAGCAGTACTTC. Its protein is CASSSGGIRYEQYF. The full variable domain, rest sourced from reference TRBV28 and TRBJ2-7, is DVKVTQSSRYLVKRTGEKVFLECVQDMDHENMFWYRQDPGLGLRLIYFSYDVKMKEKGDIPEGYSVSREKKERFSLILESASTNQTSMYLCASSSGGIRYEQYFGPGTRLTVT.

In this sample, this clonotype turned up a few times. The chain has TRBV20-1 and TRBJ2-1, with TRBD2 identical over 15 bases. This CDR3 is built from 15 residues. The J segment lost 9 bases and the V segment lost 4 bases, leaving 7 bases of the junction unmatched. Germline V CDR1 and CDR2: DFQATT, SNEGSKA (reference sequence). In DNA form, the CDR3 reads TGCAGTGCTAAGGCCGGGACTAGCGGGAGGAGTGAGCAGTTCTTC. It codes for CSAKAGTSGRSEQFF.

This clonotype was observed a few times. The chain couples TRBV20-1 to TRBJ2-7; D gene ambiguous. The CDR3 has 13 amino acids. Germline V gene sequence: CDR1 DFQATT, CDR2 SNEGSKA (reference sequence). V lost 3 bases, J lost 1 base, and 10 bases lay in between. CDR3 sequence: CSASADVSYEQYF. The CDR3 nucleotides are TGCAGTGCTAGCGCGGACGTTTCCTACGAGCAGTACTTC.

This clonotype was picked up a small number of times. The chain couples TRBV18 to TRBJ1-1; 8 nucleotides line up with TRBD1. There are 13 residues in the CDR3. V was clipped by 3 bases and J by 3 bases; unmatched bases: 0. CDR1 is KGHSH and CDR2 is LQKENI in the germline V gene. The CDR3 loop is CASSPRGHTEAFF. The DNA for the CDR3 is TGTGCCAGCTCACCCAGGGGGCACACTGAAGCTTTCTTT.

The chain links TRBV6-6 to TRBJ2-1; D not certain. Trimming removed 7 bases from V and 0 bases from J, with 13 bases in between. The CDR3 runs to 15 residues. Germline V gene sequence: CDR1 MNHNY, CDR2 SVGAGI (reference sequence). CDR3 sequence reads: CASIDQWVSYNEQFF. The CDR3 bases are TGTGCCAGCATCGATCAGTGGGTCTCCTACAATGAGCAGTTCTTC.

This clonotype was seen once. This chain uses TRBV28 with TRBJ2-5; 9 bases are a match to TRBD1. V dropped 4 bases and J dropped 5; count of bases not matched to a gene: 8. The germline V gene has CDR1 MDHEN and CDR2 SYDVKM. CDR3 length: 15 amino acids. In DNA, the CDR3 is TGTGCCAGCAGTTCGCTCCGGGACAGGGTGGAGACCCAGTACTTC. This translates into CASSSLRDRVETQYF. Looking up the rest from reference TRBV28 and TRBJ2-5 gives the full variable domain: DVKVTQSSRYLVKRTGEKVFLECVQDMDHENMFWYRQDPGLGLRLIYFSYDVKMKEKGDIPEGYSVSREKKERFSLILESASTNQTSMYLCASSSLRDRVETQYFGPGTRLLVL.

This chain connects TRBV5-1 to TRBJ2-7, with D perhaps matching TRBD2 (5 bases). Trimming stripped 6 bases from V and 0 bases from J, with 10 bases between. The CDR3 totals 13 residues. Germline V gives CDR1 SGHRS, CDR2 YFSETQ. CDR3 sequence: CASKGGSSYEQYF. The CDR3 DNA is TGCGCCAGCAAAGGAGGAAGCTCCTACGAGCAGTACTTC.